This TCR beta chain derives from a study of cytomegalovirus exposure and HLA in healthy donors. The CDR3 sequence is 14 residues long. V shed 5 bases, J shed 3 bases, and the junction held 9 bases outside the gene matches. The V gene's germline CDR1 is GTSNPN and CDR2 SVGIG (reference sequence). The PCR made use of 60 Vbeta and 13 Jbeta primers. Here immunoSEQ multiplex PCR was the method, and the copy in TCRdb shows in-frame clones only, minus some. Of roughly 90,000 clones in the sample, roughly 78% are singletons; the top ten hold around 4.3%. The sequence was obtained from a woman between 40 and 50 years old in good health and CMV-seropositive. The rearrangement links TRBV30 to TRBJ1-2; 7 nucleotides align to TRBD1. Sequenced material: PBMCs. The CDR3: CAWARDSSDYGYTF. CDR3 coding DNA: TGTGCCTGGGCCCGGGACAGCTCTGACTATGGCTACACCTTC.